A selection of T cell receptor beta chains follows, all from one sample in a study of neoadjuvant nivolumab and ipilimumab in lung cancer. Generated by immunoSEQ multiplex PCR, the TCRdb table keeps only in-frame clones and is missing some. The sample carries approximately 5,000 clones, about nine tenths recorded once. The sequencing here drew on blood, taken after neoadjuvant nivolumab, alone or with ipilimumab, at or shortly before surgery. All receptors derive from an adult with non-small cell lung cancer. Some clones in this sample may be carry-over from other donors' samples. Each CDR3 is given with its conserved first and last residue. A D gene is named only where the DNA matches it firmly.

V gene	D gene	CDR3 protein
TRBV5-4	TRBD2	CASRPAPSGRLNEQFF
TRBV5-6	NA	CASSADYAYEQYF
TRBV19	TRBD1	CASSIRQGETQYF
TRBV5-4	NA	CATSPGQSTDTQYF
TRBV6-5	NA	CASSYSSSRQNTEAFF
TRBV2	NA	CASRKEWGTNEKLFF
TRBV6-5	NA	CASSYPGPNTEAFF
TRBV4-2	TRBD2	CASSQDFRGLQNEQYF
TRBV19	TRBD2	CASSSPGTSGRVETQYF
TRBV4-2	NA	CASSQGGTSFYGYTF
TRBV27	NA	CASRGSGNTIYF
TRBV30	NA	CAWSVQQPYEQYF
TRBV29-1	NA	CSVEVQDYEQYF
TRBV6-6	NA	CASGVSEHYEQYF
TRBV2	NA	CASTFNGPNYGYTF
TRBV21-1	NA	CAHTSGTLSTDTQYF
TRBV30	NA	CAWSAGNSLTADTQYF
TRBV6-6	NA	CASSYSVGNEQYF
TRBV2	TRBD1	CASSSDRAGETQYF
TRBV5-5	NA	CASSPRTGTSNYGYTF
TRBV6-5	NA	CASSYLEGADTQYF
TRBV5-1	TRBD1	CASSSRQGANEQYF
TRBV30	NA	CALDGGIREKLFF
TRBV2	NA	CASSEQGPTNEQFF
TRBV9	NA	CASSVGQGLNTGELFF
TRBV5-6	TRBD1	CASSPQGIRGEQFF
TRBV5-1	TRBD2	CASSWGRTSGINEQFF
TRBV7-3	NA	CASSPYGDTQYF
TRBV11-2	NA	CASSFNYGYTF
TRBV25-1	NA	CASSDGGRPPYNEQFF
TRBV30	TRBD1	CAWSAGTGVFQPQHF
TRBV7-6	NA	CASLGSTNSGANVLTF